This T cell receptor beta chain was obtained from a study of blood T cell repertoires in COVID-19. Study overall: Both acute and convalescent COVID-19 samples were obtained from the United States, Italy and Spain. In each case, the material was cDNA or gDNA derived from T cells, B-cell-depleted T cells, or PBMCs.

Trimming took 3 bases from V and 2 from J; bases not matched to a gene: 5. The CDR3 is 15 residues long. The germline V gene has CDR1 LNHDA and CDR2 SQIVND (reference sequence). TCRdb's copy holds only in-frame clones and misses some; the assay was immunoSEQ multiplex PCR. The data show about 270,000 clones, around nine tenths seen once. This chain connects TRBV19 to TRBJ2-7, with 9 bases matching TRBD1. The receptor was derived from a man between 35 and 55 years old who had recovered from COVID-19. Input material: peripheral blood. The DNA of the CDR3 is TGTGCCAGTAGTATTTGGGGGACAGGGACCTACGAGCAGTACTTC. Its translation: CASSIWGTGTYEQYF.